This T cell receptor beta chain was found in a study of a mutant IDH1 vaccine in newly diagnosed glioma. About the research overall: Vaccination followed radiotherapy alone by 4-6 weeks, or accompanied temozolomide cycles. Of treated patients, around 60% were men and about 38% women, averaging around 40 years.

A word on this clone: Its antigen remains unknown.

The CDR3 covers 17 residues. Repertoires were generated with immunoSEQ multiplex PCR, while TCRdb's copy carries only in-frame clones and drops some. Of around 40,000 clones detected, 75% to 90% appear once; the ten largest clones hold about 1.5%. Time point given: week 35, safety follow-up. The study gave 300 ug of mutant IDH1 20-mer peptide per vaccine dose, with topical imiquimod. Patients came in for eight vaccinations, in weeks 1, 3, 5, 7, 11, 15, 19 and 23. New WHO grade 3 or 4 astrocytomas that were IDH1-mutant and ATRX-lost occurred in the donors. This clonotype was obtained from a middle-aged man with glioma. The V gene is TRBV21-1, the J gene TRBJ1-4; TRBD1 is taken as the D call from the table, unchecked against the DNA. TRBV21-1 is labeled a pseudogene. Material: PBMCs, obtained from a glioma patient whose treatment included an IDH1 peptide vaccine. The CDR3 DNA sequence: TGTGCCAGCAGACACCCGGACAGGGGGTCCACTAATGAAAAACTGTTTTTT. Translating it yields CASRHPDRGSTNEKLFF.